The next 6 T cell receptor beta chains were all read from a single sample in a study of graft-versus-host responses after intestinal transplantation. Data came from immunoSEQ multiplex PCR; TCRdb stores just in-frame clones and leaves some out. The data contain more than 95,000 clones, roughly 90% of them singletons. No cognate antigen is known for these TCRs. Sequenced here: unstimulated CD4+ T cells sorted from spleen or lymph node cells, sampled before intestinal transplant. These receptors originate from a human donor who received an intestinal transplant.

The chain combines TRBV6-1 with TRBJ2-5, with D possibly being TRBD2 (6 bases). The CDR3 covers 14 residues. With 10 bases removed from V and 2 bases from J, the gap between germline ends came to 17 bases. The V gene's germline CDR1 is MNHNS and CDR2 SASEGT. The CDR3 DNA follows: TGTGCCATTCAGGAGGGGCGAAGGCAAGAGACCCAGTACTTC. Translated, it gives CAIQEGRRQETQYF.

Comments on this clone: The sample carries other DNA sequences with the same CDR3. The chain recombines TRBV9 with TRBJ2-1; perhaps TRBD1 as D (6 bases). The germline CDR1 and CDR2 sequences are SGDLS and YYNGEE. Trimming pared 2 bases from V and 0 bases from J, leaving 9 bases between. The CDR3 loop spans 15 amino acids. The CDR3 nucleotides read TGTGCCAGCAGCGTCGGGACAAACTCCTACAATGAGCAGTTCTTC. Translating it yields CASSVGTNSYNEQFF. Using reference TRBV9 and TRBJ2-1 for the parts outside the CDR3, the full variable domain is DSGVTQTPKHLITATGQRVTLRCSPRSGDLSVYWYQQSLDQGLQFLIQYYNGEERAKGNILERFSAQQFPDLHSELNLSSLELGDSALYFCASSVGTNSYNEQFFGPGTRLTVL.

This clone was recorded only once. The chain couples TRBV2 to TRBJ1-5; D is unclear. This CDR3 is 17 amino acids long. Per the germline V gene, CDR1 is SNHLY and CDR2 is FYNNEI. Trimming shortened V by 6 bases and J by 3 bases, and 21 bases separated the two germline ends. CDR3 sequence (DNA): TGTGCCAGCAGCTCATCGGGGTGGGGTTGGGACAATCAGCCCCAGCATTTT. This encodes CASSSSGWGWDNQPQHF. The variable domain in full, completed from reference TRBV2 and TRBJ1-5, reads EPEVTQTPSHQVTQMGQEVILRCVPISNHLYFYWYRQILGQKVEFLVSFYNNEISEKSEIFDDQFSVERPDGSNFTLKIRSTKLEDSAMYFCASSSSGWGWDNQPQHFGDGTRLSIL.

The gene calls are TRBV20-1 and TRBJ2-7; D unresolved. The CDR3 consists of 11 residues. The germline gives CDR1 DFQATT, CDR2 SNEGSKA (reference sequence). V lost 6 bases and J 3 bases, leaving 9 bases between the germline ends. The CDR3 bases are TGCAGTGCCCCTGCCTACTACGAGCAGTACTTC. As protein: CSAPAYYEQYF.

This chain connects TRBV5-1 to TRBJ2-1, with 9 bases aligning to TRBD2. V trimming: 0 bases; J trimming: 3 bases; junction bases outside the gene matches: 4. The CDR3 has 16 residues. CDR1 and CDR2 from the germline V gene are SGHRS and YFSETQ. CDR3 protein: CASSLGAGGNYNEQFF. The CDR3 DNA follows: TGCGCCAGCAGCTTGGGGGCGGGAGGGAACTACAATGAGCAGTTCTTC.

The J gene is TRBJ1-3, the V gene TRBV6-5; D gene unclear. CDR3 length: 15 amino acids. Per germline, CDR1 MNHEY and CDR2 SVGAGI. V was pared by 0 bases and J by 4 bases, with 10 bases between. The CDR3: CASSYSRVAGNTIYF. In DNA, the CDR3 is TGTGCCAGCAGTTACTCGAGGGTAGCGGGAAACACCATATATTTT.